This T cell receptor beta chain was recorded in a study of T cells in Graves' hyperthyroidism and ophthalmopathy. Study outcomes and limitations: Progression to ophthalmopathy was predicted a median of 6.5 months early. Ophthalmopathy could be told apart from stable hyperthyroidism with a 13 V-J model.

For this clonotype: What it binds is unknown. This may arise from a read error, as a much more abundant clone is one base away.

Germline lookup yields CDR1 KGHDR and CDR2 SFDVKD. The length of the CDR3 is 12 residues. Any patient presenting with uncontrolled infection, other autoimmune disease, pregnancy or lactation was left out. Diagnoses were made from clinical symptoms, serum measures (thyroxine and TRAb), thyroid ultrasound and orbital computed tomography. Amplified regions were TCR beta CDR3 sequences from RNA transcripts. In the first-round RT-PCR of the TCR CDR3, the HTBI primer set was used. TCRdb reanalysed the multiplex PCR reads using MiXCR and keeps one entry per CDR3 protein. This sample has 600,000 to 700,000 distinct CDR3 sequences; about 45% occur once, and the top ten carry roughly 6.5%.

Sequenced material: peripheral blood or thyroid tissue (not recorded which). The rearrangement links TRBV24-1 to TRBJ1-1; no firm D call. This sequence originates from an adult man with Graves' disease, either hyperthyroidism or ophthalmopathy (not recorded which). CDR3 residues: CATGDPGTEAFF. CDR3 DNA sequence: TGTGCCACCGGTGATCCGGGCACTGAAGCTTTCTTT.